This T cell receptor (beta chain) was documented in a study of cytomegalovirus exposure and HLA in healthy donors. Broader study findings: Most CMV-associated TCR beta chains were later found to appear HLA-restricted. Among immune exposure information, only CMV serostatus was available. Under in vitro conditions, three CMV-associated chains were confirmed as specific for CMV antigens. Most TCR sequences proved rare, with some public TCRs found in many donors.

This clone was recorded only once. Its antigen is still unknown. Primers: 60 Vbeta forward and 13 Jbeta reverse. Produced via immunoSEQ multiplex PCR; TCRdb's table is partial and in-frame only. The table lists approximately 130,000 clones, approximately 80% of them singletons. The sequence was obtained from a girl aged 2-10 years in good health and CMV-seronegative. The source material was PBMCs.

The CDR3 is CASIPTGYYNEQFF. CDR3 sequence (DNA): TGTGCCAGCATCCCGACAGGGTACTACAATGAGCAGTTCTTC. The genes are TRBV5-8 and TRBJ2-1, with TRBD1 matching over 7 bases. Germline loops: CDR1 SGHTS, CDR2 YDEGEE. V was pared by 6 bases and J by 3 bases, with 6 bases of the junction left unmatched. CDR3 length: 14 residues.